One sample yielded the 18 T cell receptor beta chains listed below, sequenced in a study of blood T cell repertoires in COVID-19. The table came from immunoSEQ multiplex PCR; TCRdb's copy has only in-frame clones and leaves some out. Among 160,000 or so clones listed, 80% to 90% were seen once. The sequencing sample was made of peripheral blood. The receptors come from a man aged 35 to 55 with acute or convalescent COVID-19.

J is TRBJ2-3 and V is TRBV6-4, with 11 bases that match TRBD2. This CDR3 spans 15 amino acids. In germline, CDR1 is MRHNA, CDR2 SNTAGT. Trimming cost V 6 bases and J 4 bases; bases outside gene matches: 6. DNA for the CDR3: TGTGCCAGCAGCGTGACTAGCGGGGAGGCAGATACGCAGTATTTT. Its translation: CASSVTSGEADTQYF.

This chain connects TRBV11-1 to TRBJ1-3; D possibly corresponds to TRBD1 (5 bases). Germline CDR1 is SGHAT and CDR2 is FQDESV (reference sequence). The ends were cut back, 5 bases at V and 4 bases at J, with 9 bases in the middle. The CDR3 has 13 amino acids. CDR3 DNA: TGTGCCAGCAGCCGACAGCTAGGAAACACCATATATTTT. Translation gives CASSRQLGNTIYF. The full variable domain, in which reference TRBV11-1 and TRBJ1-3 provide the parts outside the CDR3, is EAEVAQSPRYKITEKSQAVAFWCDPISGHATLYWYRQILGQGPELLVQFQDESVVDDSQLPKDRFSAERLKGVDSTLKIQPAELGDSAMYLCASSRQLGNTIYFGEGSWLTVV.

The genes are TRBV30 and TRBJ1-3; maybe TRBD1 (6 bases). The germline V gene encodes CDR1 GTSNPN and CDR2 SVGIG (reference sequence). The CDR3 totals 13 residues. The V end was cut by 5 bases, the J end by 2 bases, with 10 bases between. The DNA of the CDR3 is TGTGCCTGGGCCAGGGGAACTGGAAACACCATATATTTT. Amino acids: CAWARGTGNTIYF.

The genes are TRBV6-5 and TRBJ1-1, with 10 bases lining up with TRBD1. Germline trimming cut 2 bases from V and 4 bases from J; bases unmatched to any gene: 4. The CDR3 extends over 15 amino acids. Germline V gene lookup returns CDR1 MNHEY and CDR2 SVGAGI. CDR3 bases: TGTGCCAGCAGTTACAGACAGGGGGCGAGCACTGAAGCTTTCTTT. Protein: CASSYRQGASTEAFF.

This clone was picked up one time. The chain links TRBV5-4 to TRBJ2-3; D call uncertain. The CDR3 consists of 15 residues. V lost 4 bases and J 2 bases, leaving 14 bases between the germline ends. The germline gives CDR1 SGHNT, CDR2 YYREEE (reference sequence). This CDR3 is CASSPSPILTDTQYF. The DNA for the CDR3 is TGTGCCAGCAGCCCCTCCCCTATACTCACAGATACGCAGTATTTT.

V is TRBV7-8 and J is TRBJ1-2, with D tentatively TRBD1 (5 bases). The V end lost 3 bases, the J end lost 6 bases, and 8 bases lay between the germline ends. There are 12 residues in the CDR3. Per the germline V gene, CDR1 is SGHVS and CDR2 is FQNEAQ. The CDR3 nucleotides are TGTGCCAGCAGCTTTCAGGGCCATGGCTACACCTTC. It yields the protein CASSFQGHGYTF. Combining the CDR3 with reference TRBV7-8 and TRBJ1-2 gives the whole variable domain GAGVSQSPRYKVAKRGQDVALRCDPISGHVSLFWYQQALGQGPEFLTYFQNEAQLDKSGLPSDRFFAERPEGSVSTLKIQRTQQEDSAVYLCASSFQGHGYTFGSGTRLTVV.

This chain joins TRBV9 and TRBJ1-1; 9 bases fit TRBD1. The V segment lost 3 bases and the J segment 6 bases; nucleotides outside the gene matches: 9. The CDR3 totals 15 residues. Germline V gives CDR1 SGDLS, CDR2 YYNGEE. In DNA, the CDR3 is TGTGCCAGCAGCGCACAGGGGGCGGGAAGGCCTGAAGCTTTCTTT. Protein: CASSAQGAGRPEAFF.

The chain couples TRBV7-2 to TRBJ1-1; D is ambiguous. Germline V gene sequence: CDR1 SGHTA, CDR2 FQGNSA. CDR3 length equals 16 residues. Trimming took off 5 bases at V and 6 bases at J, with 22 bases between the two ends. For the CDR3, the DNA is TGTGCCAGCAGCCCCGGGAAAATTGAGGGCTTCTCTGAAGCTTTCTTT. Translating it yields CASSPGKIEGFSEAFF.

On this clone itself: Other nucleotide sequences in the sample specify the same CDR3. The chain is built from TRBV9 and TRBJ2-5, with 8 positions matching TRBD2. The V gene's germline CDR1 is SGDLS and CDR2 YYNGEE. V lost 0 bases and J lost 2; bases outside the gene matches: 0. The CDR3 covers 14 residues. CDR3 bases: TGTGCCAGCAGCGTAGCGGGGGGGCAAGAGACCCAGTACTTC. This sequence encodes CASSVAGGQETQYF.

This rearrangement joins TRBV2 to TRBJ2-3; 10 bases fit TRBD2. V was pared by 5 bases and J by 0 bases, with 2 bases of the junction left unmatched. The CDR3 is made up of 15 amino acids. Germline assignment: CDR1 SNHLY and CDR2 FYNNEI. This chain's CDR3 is CASSRLAGSTDTQYF. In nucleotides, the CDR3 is TGTGCCAGCAGTAGACTAGCGGGTAGCACAGATACGCAGTATTTT.

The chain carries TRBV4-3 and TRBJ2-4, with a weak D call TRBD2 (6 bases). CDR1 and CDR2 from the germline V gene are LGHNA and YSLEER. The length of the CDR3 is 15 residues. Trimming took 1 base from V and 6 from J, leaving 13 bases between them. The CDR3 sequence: CASSQGLRGLNIQYF. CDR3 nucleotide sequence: TGCGCCAGCAGCCAAGGGTTGCGGGGATTAAACATTCAGTACTTC.

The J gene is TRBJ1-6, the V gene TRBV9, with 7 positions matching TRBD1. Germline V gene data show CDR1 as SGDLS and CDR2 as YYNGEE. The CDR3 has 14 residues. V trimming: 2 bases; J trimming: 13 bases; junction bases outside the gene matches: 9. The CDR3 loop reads CASSVAQGGTPLHF. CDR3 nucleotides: TGTGCCAGCAGCGTCGCCCAGGGGGGCACGCCCCTCCACTTT.

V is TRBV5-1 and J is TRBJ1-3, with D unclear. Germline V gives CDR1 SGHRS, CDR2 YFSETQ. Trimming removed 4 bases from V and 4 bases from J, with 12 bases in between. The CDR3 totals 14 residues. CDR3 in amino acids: CASSPGGLGNTIYF. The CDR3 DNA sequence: TGCGCCAGCAGCCCCGGAGGTTTGGGAAACACCATATATTTT.

The chain's CDR3 is CASSQDRVADTQYF. The CDR3 DNA sequence: TGTGCCAGCAGCCAAGACCGGGTTGCGGATACGCAGTATTTT. This chain joins TRBV3-1 (or the pseudogene TRBV3-2) and TRBJ2-3; no reliable D call. This CDR3 has 14 amino acids. Germline CDR1 and CDR2: LGHDT and YNNKEL (reference sequence). V gave up 0 bases and J gave up 6 bases, with 10 bases separating them.

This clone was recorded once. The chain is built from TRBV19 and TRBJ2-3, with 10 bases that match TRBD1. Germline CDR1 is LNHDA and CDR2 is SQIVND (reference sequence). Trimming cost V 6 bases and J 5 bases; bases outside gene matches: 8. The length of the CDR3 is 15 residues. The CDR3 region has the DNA TGTGCCAGTAGCGAAACCCGGGACAGGGGAGATACGCAGTATTTT. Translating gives CASSETRDRGDTQYF.

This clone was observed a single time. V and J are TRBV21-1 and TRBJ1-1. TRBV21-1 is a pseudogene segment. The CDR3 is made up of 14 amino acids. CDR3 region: CASSPLAGGTEAFF. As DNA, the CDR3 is TGTGCCAGCAGCCCTCTAGCAGGTGGCACTGAAGCTTTCTTT.

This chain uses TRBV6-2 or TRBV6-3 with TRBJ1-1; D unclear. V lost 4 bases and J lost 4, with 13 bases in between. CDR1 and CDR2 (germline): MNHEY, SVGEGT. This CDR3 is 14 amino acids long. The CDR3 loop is CASSFSGSGTEAFF. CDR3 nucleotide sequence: TGTGCCAGCAGTTTTAGTGGTAGCGGCACTGAAGCTTTCTTT.

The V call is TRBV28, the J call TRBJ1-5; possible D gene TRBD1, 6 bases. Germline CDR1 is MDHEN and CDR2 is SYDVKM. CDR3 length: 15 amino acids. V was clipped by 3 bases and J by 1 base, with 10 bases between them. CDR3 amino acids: CASSFRQGSNQPQHF. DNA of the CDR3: TGTGCCAGCAGTTTCAGGCAGGGGAGCAATCAGCCCCAGCATTTT.